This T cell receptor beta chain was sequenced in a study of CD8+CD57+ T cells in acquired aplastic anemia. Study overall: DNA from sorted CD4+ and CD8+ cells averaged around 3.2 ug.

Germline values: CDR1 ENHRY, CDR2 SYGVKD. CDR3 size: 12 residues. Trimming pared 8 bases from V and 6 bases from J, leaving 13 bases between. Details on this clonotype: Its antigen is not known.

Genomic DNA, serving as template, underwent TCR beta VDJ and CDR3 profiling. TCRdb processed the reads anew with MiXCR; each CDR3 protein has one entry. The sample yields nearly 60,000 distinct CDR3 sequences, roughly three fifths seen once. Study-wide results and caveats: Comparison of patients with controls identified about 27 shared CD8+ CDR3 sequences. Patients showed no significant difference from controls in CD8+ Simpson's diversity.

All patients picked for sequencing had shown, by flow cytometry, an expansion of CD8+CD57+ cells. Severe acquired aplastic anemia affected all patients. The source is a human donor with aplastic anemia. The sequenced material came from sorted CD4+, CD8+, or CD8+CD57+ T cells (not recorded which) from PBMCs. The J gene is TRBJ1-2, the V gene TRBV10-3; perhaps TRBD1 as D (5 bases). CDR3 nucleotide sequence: TGTGCCATCGGTTTTGGGGGGGATGGCTACACCTTC. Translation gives CAIGFGGDGYTF.